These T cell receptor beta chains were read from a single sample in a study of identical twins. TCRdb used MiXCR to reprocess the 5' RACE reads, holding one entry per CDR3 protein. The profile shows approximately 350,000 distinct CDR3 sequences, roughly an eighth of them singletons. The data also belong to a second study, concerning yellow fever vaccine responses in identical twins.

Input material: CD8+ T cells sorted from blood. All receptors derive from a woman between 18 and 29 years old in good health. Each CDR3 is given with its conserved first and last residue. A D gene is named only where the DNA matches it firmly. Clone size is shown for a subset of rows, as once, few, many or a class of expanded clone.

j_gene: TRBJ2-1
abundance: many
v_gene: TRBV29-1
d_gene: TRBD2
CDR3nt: TGCAGCGTTGTGGAGGGACTAGAATACAATGAGCAGTTCTTC
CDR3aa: CSVVEGLEYNEQFF

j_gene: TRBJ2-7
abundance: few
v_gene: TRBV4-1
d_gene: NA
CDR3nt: TGCGCCAGCAGCCAAGATTACGGCGCCTACGAGCAGTACTTC
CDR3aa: CASSQDYGAYEQYF

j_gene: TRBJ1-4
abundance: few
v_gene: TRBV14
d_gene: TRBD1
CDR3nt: TGTGCCAGCAGCCTCGGACAGGGGAGGGCGGAGGAACTGTTTTTT
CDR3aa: CASSLGQGRAEELFF

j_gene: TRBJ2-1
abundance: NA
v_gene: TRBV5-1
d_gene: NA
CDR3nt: TGCGCCAGCAGCTTGAATAAAATACGGGTAGGGTTTCTCTACAATGAGCAGTTCTTC
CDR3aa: CASSLNKIRVGFLYNEQFF

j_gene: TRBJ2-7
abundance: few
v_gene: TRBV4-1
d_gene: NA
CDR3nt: TGCGCCAGCAGCCCCCGGGACGGAAGCTCCTACGAGCAGTACTTC
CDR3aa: CASSPRDGSSYEQYF

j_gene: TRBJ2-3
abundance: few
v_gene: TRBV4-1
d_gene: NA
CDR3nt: TGCGCCAGCAGCCCTACCTGGGAATATACGCAGTATTTT
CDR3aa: CASSPTWEYTQYF

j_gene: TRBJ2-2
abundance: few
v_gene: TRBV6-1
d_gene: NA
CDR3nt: TGTGCCACAGACGGGACTTCGAACACCGGGGAGCTGTTTTTT
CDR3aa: CATDGTSNTGELFF

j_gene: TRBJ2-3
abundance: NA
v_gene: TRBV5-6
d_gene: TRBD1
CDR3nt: TGTGCCAGCAGCTTATTTGGGACAGGCATAGGAGATACGCAGTATTTT
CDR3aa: CASSLFGTGIGDTQYF

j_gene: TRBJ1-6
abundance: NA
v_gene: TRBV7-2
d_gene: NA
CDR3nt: TGTGCCAGCAGCAGGGGTCCAGGCAGCTCCTATAATTCACCCCTCCACTTT
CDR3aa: CASSRGPGSSYNSPLHF

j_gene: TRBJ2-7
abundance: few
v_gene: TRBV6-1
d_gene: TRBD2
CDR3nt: TGTGCCAGCAGTGACCCCCTAGCGGGACCCTACGAGCAGTACTTC
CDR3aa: CASSDPLAGPYEQYF

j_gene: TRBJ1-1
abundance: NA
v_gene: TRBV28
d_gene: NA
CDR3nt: TGTGCCAGCAGTTCCCCGGACGGAAATGAAGCTTTCTTT
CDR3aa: CASSSPDGNEAFF

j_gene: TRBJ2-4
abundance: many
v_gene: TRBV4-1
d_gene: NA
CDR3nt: TGCGCCAGCAGCCAGTGGACAGTAATAGCCAAAAACATTCAGTACTTC
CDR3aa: CASSQWTVIAKNIQYF

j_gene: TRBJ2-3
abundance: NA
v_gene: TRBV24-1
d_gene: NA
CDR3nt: TGTGCCACCAGTCGTGGCAGGGTCCTCACAGATACGCAGTATTTT
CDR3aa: CATSRGRVLTDTQYF

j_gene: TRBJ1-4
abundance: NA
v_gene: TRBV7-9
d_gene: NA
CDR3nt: TGTGCCAGCAGCTTGACGGGCTGGGAAAAACTGTTTTTT
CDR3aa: CASSLTGWEKLFF

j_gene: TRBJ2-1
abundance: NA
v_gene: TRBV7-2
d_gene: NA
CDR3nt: TGTGCCAGCAGCCTAGGAAGACCGATTAATGAGCAGTTCTTC
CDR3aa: CASSLGRPINEQFF

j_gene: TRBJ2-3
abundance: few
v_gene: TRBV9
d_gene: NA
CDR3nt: TGTGCCAGTAAGGACAGATACACAGATACGCAGTATTTT
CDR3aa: CASKDRYTDTQYF

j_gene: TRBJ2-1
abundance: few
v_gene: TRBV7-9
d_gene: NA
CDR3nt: TGTGCCAGCAGCTTCGCGGCAGGGGACGATGAGCAGTTCTTC
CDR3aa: CASSFAAGDDEQFF

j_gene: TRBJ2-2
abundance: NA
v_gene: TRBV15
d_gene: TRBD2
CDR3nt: TGTGCCACCAGCAGAGCGCAGGGACTAGCGGGAGGGGAAATCCCCGGGGAGCTGTTTTTT
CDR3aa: CATSRAQGLAGGEIPGELFF

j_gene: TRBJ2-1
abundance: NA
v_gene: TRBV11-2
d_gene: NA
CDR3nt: TGTGCCAGCAGCTTACTGTTTCCGTCCAGGGATTCCTATGAACCGAATGAGCAGTTCTTC
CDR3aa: CASSLLFPSRDSYEPNEQFF

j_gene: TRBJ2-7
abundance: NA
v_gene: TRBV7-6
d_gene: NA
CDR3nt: TGTGCCAGCAGCGGCGGGTTCTCCTACGAGCAGTACTTC
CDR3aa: CASSGGFSYEQYF

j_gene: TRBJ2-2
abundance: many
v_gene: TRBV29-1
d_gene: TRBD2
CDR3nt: TGCAGCGTGTCTGCGGGAGCCGGGGAGCTGTTTTTT
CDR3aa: CSVSAGAGELFF

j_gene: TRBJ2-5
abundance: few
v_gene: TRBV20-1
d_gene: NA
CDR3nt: TGCAGTGCAAGGATGAGGTACCAAGAGACCCAGTACTTC
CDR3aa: CSARMRYQETQYF

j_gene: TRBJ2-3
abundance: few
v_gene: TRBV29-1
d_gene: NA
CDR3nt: TGCAGCGTTGGTTTAGCGGAAAGGTATCACACCACAGATACGCAGTATTTT
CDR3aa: CSVGLAERYHTTDTQYF

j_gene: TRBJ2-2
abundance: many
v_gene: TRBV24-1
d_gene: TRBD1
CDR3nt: TGTGCCACCTCTGCCGCGGACAGGGGGAACATTGGGGAGCTGTTTTTT
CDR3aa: CATSAADRGNIGELFF

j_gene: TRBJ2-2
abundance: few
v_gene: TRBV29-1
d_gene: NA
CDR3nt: TGCAGCGCCGAACCGACAGCCTCCAACACCGGGGAGCTGTTTTTT
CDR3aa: CSAEPTASNTGELFF